The present T cell receptor beta chain was sequenced within a study of regulatory T cells in long-lasting Graves disease. Study-wide findings and caveats: A greater number of public clonotypes (over 2,500) was shared by persistent patients than by new patients (approximately 910).

This CDR3 is built from 12 residues. V was cut by 3 bases and J by 5 bases, with 5 bases left in between. With iRepertoire HTBI primers and Arm-PCR of CDR3 regions, TCR beta libraries were built. TCRdb re-analysed the multiplex PCR reads in MiXCR, keeping a single row per CDR3 protein. Here the sample spans a few hundred thousand distinct CDR3 sequences, 16% being singletons. As for this clonotype: Its matching antigen is unknown. A much larger clone lies one base from this, so it may be a read error.

Time point here: newly diagnosed GD, antithyroid drugs for less than 3 months. The TCR library used RNA extracted from PBMCs. These data are also associated with another study on T cells in Graves' hyperthyroidism and ophthalmopathy.

This clonotype originated in a man aged 35 to 55 with Graves disease. The source was peripheral blood mononuclear cells (PBMCs), collected at new diagnosis, from a patient treated with antithyroid drugs. The chain has TRBV12-3 or TRBV12-4 and TRBJ2-1; D uncertain. CDR3 DNA: TGTGCCAGCAGTTTGGCGGACAATGAGCAGTTCTTC. Translation: CASSLADNEQFF.